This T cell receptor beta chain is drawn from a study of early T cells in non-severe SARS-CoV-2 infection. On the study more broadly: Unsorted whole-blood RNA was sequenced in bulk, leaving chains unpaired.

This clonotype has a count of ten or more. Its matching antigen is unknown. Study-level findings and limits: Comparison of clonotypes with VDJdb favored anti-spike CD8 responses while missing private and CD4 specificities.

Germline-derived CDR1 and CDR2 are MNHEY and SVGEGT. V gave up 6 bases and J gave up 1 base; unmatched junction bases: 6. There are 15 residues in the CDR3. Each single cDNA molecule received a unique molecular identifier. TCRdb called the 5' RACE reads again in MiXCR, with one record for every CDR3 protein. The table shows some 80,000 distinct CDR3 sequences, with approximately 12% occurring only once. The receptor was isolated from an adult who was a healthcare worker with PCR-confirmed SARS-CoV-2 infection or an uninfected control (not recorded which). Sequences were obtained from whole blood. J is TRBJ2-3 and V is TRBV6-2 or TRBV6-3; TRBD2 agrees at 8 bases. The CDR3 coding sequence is TGTGCCAGCAGGGATACTAGCGGACGCACAGATACGCAGTATTTT. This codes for CASRDTSGRTDTQYF.